The 8 T cell receptor beta chains below all came from one sample that was sequenced in a study of blood T cells in healthy people across ages. The use of a sample-barcoded 5' primer and a J-beta primer mix characterized a second PCR of 7 to 11 cycles. TCRdb processed the 5' RACE reads anew with MiXCR; each CDR3 protein has one entry. This sample carries under 1,100,000 distinct CDR3 sequences, almost 25% of them seen once, and the ten largest clones take about 0.72%. These data are also associated with another study on T cells of mothers and their children.

Material for sequencing was blood. The receptors were gathered from a girl aged 2 to 9 in good health.

In its sample, this clonotype was seen a few times. The chain couples TRBV7-6 to TRBJ2-7, with 12 nucleotides matching TRBD2. V trimming: 6 bases; J trimming: 5 bases; junction bases outside the gene matches: 8. Germline V CDR1 and CDR2: SGHVS, FNYEAQ. CDR3 size: 15 residues. CDR3 nucleotide sequence: TGTGCCAGCAGTCCCAGGACTAGCGGGGTCCACGAGCAGTACTTC. This gives the protein CASSPRTSGVHEQYF.

V usage is TRBV20-1 and J usage is TRBJ2-3, with D perhaps TRBD2 (5 bases). V shed 5 bases and J shed 3 bases, with 21 bases lying between them. CDR3 length: 16 amino acids. Germline-derived CDR1 and CDR2 are DFQATT and SNEGSKA (reference sequence). The CDR3: CSAAARTVGITDTQYF. CDR3 coding DNA: TGCAGTGCTGCTGCCCGGACTGTCGGGATAACAGATACGCAGTATTTT.

This clonotype was detected only a few times. This sequence joins TRBV5-1 and TRBJ1-1; D uncertain. Trimming removed 0 bases from V and 4 bases from J, with 7 bases in between. CDR1 is SGHRS and CDR2 is YFSETQ in the germline V gene. The CDR3 totals 13 residues. Written as DNA, the CDR3 is TGCGCCAGCAGCTTGGTGTCCGTCACTGAAGCTTTCTTT. Translation gives CASSLVSVTEAFF.

This CDR3 reads CSVPGTSGRNEQFF. CDR3 DNA sequence: TGCAGCGTCCCCGGGACTAGCGGGAGAAATGAGCAGTTCTTC. The V and J genes are TRBV29-1 and TRBJ2-1, with 14 bases lining up with TRBD2. Germline loops: CDR1 SQVTM, CDR2 ANQGSEA. With V trimmed by 6 bases and J by 7 bases, 5 bases remained unmatched. The CDR3 length is 14 residues.

The rearrangement joins TRBV13 to TRBJ2-5; D is perhaps TRBD2 (5 bases). The better agreement between TRBJ2-7 and the DNA end casts doubt on the J call. This CDR3 region has 15 residues. From germline, CDR1 is PRHDT and CDR2 FYEKMQ (reference sequence). The CDR3 protein is CASSTKAGRAYEQYF. CDR3 bases: TGTGCCAGCAGCACGAAGGCGGGCCGAGCCTACGAGCAGTACTTC.

The rearrangement joins TRBV9 to TRBJ2-7; D gene unclear. From germline, CDR1 is SGDLS and CDR2 YYNGEE. The length of the CDR3 is 14 residues. V lost 0 bases, J lost 3 bases, and 10 bases lay in between. CDR3 protein: CASSVEQNVYEQYF. The CDR3 DNA reads as TGTGCCAGCAGCGTAGAACAGAACGTCTACGAGCAGTACTTC.

This sequence joins TRBV6-2 or TRBV6-3 and TRBJ1-5, with D unresolved. The CDR3 totals 15 residues. The germline V and J ends were trimmed by 5 bases and 0 bases, with 11 bases remaining between them. Germline CDR1 and CDR2: MNHEY and SVGEGT. This CDR3 is CASSGVSLSNQPQHF. The CDR3, as DNA: TGTGCCAGCAGTGGAGTTTCCCTTAGCAATCAGCCCCAGCATTTT.

A few counts support this clonotype. This chain joins TRBV12-3 or TRBV12-4 and TRBJ1-2, with D tentatively TRBD1 (5 bases). This CDR3 spans 14 amino acids. V was trimmed by 4 bases and J by 6 bases, leaving 15 bases between them. The CDR3 region is CASSWRGHFDGYTF. The CDR3 DNA follows: TGTGCCAGCAGTTGGAGGGGCCATTTCGATGGCTACACCTTC.